These 29 T cell receptor beta chains came from one sample sequenced in a study of prognosis after radiotherapy for stage I lung cancer. The genomic DNA TCR beta CDR3 region underwent two rounds of multiplex PCR. The first round of PCR was done with primers that matched each TRBV and TRBJ gene. TCRdb re-called the multiplex PCR reads through MiXCR, storing one row per CDR3 protein. The repertoire consists of about 24,000 distinct CDR3 sequences, with around 36% occurring once and the leading ten covering approximately 67%. Sequenced here: PBMCs, sampled before or after stereotactic body radiation therapy (not recorded which). The receptor set was obtained from a donor over 45 with non-small cell lung cancer.

The genes are TRBV28 and TRBJ2-7, with D tentatively TRBD1 or TRBD2 (5 bases each). Germline V gene lookup returns CDR1 MDHEN and CDR2 SYDVKM. V was shortened by 4 bases and J by 3 bases, with 7 bases between the two germline ends. CDR3 size: 12 residues. CDR3 sequence: CASSWGRYEQYF. The CDR3 coding sequence is TGTGCCAGCAGTTGGGGACGCTACGAGCAGTACTTC.

There are many counts of this clonotype. V usage is TRBV3-1 and J usage is TRBJ2-6, with a weak D call TRBD2 (5 bases). Trimming cost V 4 bases and J 0 bases, with 16 bases left between them. The length of the CDR3 is 18 residues. Germline CDR1 LGHDT, CDR2 YNNKEL (reference sequence). The CDR3 DNA reads as TGTGCCAGCAGCCCGAGTGCGGACTGGAGCTCTGGGGCCAACGTCCTGACTTTC. Its translation is CASSPSADWSSGANVLTF.

With regard to this clonotype: With a much larger clone just one base away, this may be a read error. The chain joins TRBV12-3 or TRBV12-4 to TRBJ1-4; D uncertain. V was shortened by 5 bases and J by 3 bases, with 10 bases between the two germline ends. The CDR3 runs 14 residues. CDR3 bases: TGTGCCAGCAGTGTTCAGGCAGCTAATGAAAAACTGTTTTTT. Its protein is CASSVQAANEKLFF.

A word on this clonotype: A read error may explain this, as a much larger clone is one base away. V gene TRBV18 combines with J gene TRBJ2-7; 9 bases are a match to TRBD2. The CDR3 consists of 15 residues. The germline V gene encodes CDR1 KGHSH and CDR2 LQKENI. The CDR3 DNA is TGTGCCAGCTCACCAGGAAGCGGGAGGAGCGGTGAGCCGTACTTC. It specifies CASSPGSGRSGEPYF.

The chain combines TRBV19 with TRBJ1-1; D remains ambiguous. CDR3 length equals 10 residues. V was shortened by 5 bases and J by 8 bases, with 6 bases between the two germline ends. The germline CDR1 and CDR2 sequences are LNHDA and SQIVND (reference sequence). As DNA, the CDR3 is TGTGCCAGTAGTGGGGTAGAAGCTTTCTTT. Its protein is CASSGVEAFF.

Worth noting for this clonotype: Given a much more abundant clone one base away, this may be a read error. This chain links TRBV7-9 with TRBJ1-1; a weak D match, TRBD1 (6 bases). There are 12 residues in the CDR3. The germline CDR1 and CDR2 sequences are SEHNR and FQNEAQ (reference sequence). The CDR3 DNA reads TGTGCCAGTACAGGGATGAACACTGAAGATTTCTTT. Its translation is CASTGMNTEDFF.

This clonotype was found once. This rearrangement joins TRBV6-1 to TRBJ2-5; 11 positions match TRBD2. Trimming took 1 base from V and 5 from J; bases not matched to a gene: 15. The CDR3 runs to 19 residues. Germline CDR1 is MNHNS and CDR2 is SASEGT. In nucleotides, the CDR3 is TGTGCCAGCAGTGAAGAGGGACGATTAGCGGGAGGGCCGAGGGAGACCCAGTACTTC. This encodes CASSEEGRLAGGPRETQYF.

This clonotype was observed at least ten times. V and J are TRBV2 and TRBJ2-3; 9 bases line up with TRBD2. V trimming: 4 bases; J trimming: 4 bases; junction bases outside the gene matches: 12. There are 17 residues in the CDR3. Germline lookup yields CDR1 SNHLY and CDR2 FYNNEI. This CDR3 reads CASSAPGGAGGPDTQYF. The CDR3 DNA is TGTGCCAGCAGTGCCCCCGGGGGAGCGGGAGGCCCAGATACGCAGTATTTT.

This clonotype was detected ten times or more. V is TRBV5-1 and J is TRBJ2-6; D remains ambiguous. The germline V gene encodes CDR1 SGHRS and CDR2 YFSETQ. The CDR3 loop spans 16 amino acids. Trimming took off 4 bases at V and 2 bases at J, with 13 bases between the two ends. CDR3: CASSAFPQTGANVLTF. The CDR3 DNA is TGCGCCAGCAGCGCCTTCCCACAAACTGGGGCCAACGTCCTGACTTTC.

This clonotype came up many times. The chain carries TRBV3-1 and TRBJ2-3, with TRBD2 matching over 8 bases. Germline CDR1 reads LGHDT; CDR2 reads YNNKEL (reference sequence). The CDR3 covers 17 residues. V shed 1 base, J shed 0 bases, and the junction held 6 bases outside the gene matches. Here the CDR3 DNA reads TGTGCCAGCAGCCAAGGGGGGATAGCGGGAAGCACAGATACGCAGTATTTT. Translating it yields CASSQGGIAGSTDTQYF.

A note on this clonotype: Only one base separates this from a far larger clonotype, so it likely reflects a read error. The V call is TRBV6-1, the J call TRBJ2-5; D gene ambiguous. Germline V lookup: CDR1 MNHNS, CDR2 SASEGT. Trimming removed 6 bases at V and 5 bases at J, with 10 bases between. There are 12 residues in the CDR3. DNA of the CDR3: TGTGCCAGCAGCAGACGCCTGGAGACCCAGTACTTC. This encodes CASSRRLETQYF.

This chain joins TRBV12-3 or TRBV12-4 and TRBJ2-7; 9 nucleotides agree with TRBD1. The ends lost 3 bases at V and 6 bases at J; junction bases unmatched: 6. The CDR3 spans 14 residues. CDR3: CASSLGQGPSEQYF. CDR3 coding DNA: TGTGCCAGCAGTTTGGGACAGGGTCCCTCCGAGCAGTACTTC.

Regarding this clonotype: One end of the junction varies from germline; a read error may be responsible. V and J are TRBV7-3 and TRBJ1-2, with D unclear. The CDR3 sequence is 13 residues long. Germline loops: CDR1 SGHTA, CDR2 FQGTGA. This CDR3 reads CAISLLVVRGYTF. The CDR3 DNA sequence: TGTGCCATCAGCTTACTTGTGGTGCGTGGCTACACCTTC.

With regard to this clonotype: It differs at one base from a far larger clone, so likely a read error. This chain uses TRBV12-3 or TRBV12-4 with TRBJ2-3, with D possibly TRBD1 on 6 matching bases. The CDR3 consists of 14 residues. The CDR3 DNA reads as TGTTCCAGCAGGGTAGGGGGATATTCAGATACGCAGTATTTT. This sequence encodes CSSRVGGYSDTQYF.

This clonotype was seen ten or more times. This chain joins TRBV20-1 and TRBJ2-2; D possibly corresponds to TRBD1 (6 bases). The CDR3 has 14 residues. V lost 3 bases, J lost 6 bases, and 14 bases lay in between. Germline V CDR1 and CDR2: DFQATT, SNEGSKA (reference sequence). The CDR3 sequence: CSASRAGEPGELFF. The CDR3 nucleotides read TGCAGTGCTAGTAGGGCAGGGGAACCCGGGGAGCTGTTTTTT.

This clonotype has more than one count but fewer than ten. This clone may be a read error of a much larger clone one base away. V gene TRBV19 combines with J gene TRBJ1-4; unclear D gene. Per the germline V gene, CDR1 is LNHDA and CDR2 is SQIVND (reference sequence). Between the trimmed V and J ends, which lost 2 bases and 1 base, there was a span of 5 bases. The CDR3 has 14 amino acids. The CDR3 DNA sequence: TGTGCCAGTAGTATACAGGTAACTAATGAAAAACTGTTTTTT. This codes for CASSIQVTNEKLFF. Variable domain in full (rest from reference TRBV19 and TRBJ1-4): DGGITQSPKYLFRKEGQNVTLSCEQNLNHDAMYWYRQDPGQGLRLIYYSQIVNDFQKGDIAEGYSVSREKKESFPLTVTSAQKNPTAFYLCASSIQVTNEKLFFGSGTQLSVL.

V is TRBV15 and J is TRBJ1-5, with a possible D match to TRBD1 (5 bases). V was pared by 0 bases and J by 6 bases, with 12 bases between. CDR1 is LNHNV and CDR2 is YYDKDF in the germline V gene (reference sequence). There are 15 residues in the CDR3. The CDR3 sequence is CATSRDGTGAQPQHF. The DNA for the CDR3 is TGTGCCACCAGCAGAGATGGAACAGGAGCTCAGCCCCAGCATTTT.

This clonotype has ten or more counts. The V gene is TRBV6-1, the J gene TRBJ2-5, with 9 bases lining up with TRBD1. CDR3 length: 15 amino acids. Unmatched junction bases numbered 9, after V lost 5 bases and J lost 5 bases. The V gene's germline CDR1 is MNHNS and CDR2 SASEGT. CDR3 coding DNA: TGTGCCAGCAGTCCCTCCGGACAGGGGAGGGAGACCCAGTACTTC. Its translation: CASSPSGQGRETQYF.

This clonotype was observed many times. V and J are TRBV27 and TRBJ2-3, with 9 bases lining up with TRBD2. The CDR3 has 14 amino acids. V trimming: 6 bases; J trimming: 3 bases; junction bases outside the gene matches: 4. In germline, CDR1 is MNHEY, CDR2 SMNVEV (reference sequence). CDR3 sequence (DNA): TGTGCCAGCAGCCGGCGGGGGGGGACAGATACGCAGTATTTT. Translating it yields CASSRRGGTDTQYF.

The rearrangement uses TRBV27 and TRBJ2-1; no firm D call. From germline, CDR1 is MNHEY and CDR2 SMNVEV (reference sequence). CDR3 size: 14 residues. V lost 1 base, J lost 0 bases, and 4 bases lay in between. The CDR3 loop reads CASSLWVSYNEQFF. CDR3 coding DNA: TGTGCCAGCAGTTTATGGGTCTCCTACAATGAGCAGTTCTTC.

A word on this clonotype: Since a much larger clone is just one base distant, this may be a read error. This is likely a read error, given that the CDR3 carries no conserved phenylalanine or tryptophan at its end. The chain couples TRBV19 to TRBJ1-1; TRBD1 agrees at 8 bases. The V segment lost 10 bases and the J segment 0 bases; nucleotides outside the gene matches: 4. The CDR3 is 13 residues long. CDR1 LNHDA and CDR2 SQIVND come from the germline V gene (reference sequence). The CDR3 nucleotides are TGTGCCACGCAGGGGGCCCTGAACACTGAAGCTTTCTCT. It is translated as CATQGALNTEAFS.

This sequence joins TRBV7-9 and TRBJ2-3; 11 nucleotides match TRBD2. This CDR3 spans 19 amino acids. CDR1 is SEHNR and CDR2 is FQNEAQ in the germline V gene (reference sequence). The J segment lost 0 bases and the V segment lost 5 bases, leaving 13 bases of the junction unmatched. The CDR3 nucleotides are TGTGCCAGCAGCCTCCGGGGTAGCGGGGGGGTGTCTAGCACAGATACGCAGTATTTT. This encodes CASSLRGSGGVSSTDTQYF.

This clonotype was seen just once. The genes are TRBV12-3 or TRBV12-4 and TRBJ2-6; D is unresolved. The V end lost 2 bases, the J end lost 1 base, and 9 bases lay between the germline ends. The CDR3 spans 16 residues. The CDR3 reads CASSLRDPSGANVLTF. The DNA for the CDR3 is TGTGCCAGCAGTTTAAGGGATCCATCTGGGGCCAACGTCCTGACTTTC.

This clonotype was observed many times. The rearrangement links TRBV28 to TRBJ2-5; TRBD2 is a possible D gene (7 bases). The CDR3 has 14 residues. Germline V gene lookup returns CDR1 MDHEN and CDR2 SYDVKM. Trimming left V 2 bases short and J 2 bases short, with 9 bases between. The CDR3: CASSLGGAQETQYF. The CDR3 DNA reads TGTGCCAGCAGTTTAGGGGGGGCGCAAGAGACCCAGTACTTC.

The V and J genes are TRBV6-1 and TRBJ1-2, with TRBD1 matching over 11 bases. After removal of 7 bases from V and 5 bases from J, the junction contained 6 bases not matched to a gene. The CDR3 contains 14 residues. Germline V gene data show CDR1 as MNHNS and CDR2 as SASEGT. The CDR3: CASIWDRGMYGYTF. The CDR3 DNA reads TGTGCCAGCATCTGGGACAGGGGGATGTATGGCTACACCTTC.

This clonotype was observed at least ten times. The chain recombines TRBV12-3 or TRBV12-4 with TRBJ1-2, with a tentative D call TRBD1 (5 bases). This CDR3 is built from 14 residues. The V and J ends lost 5 bases and 7 bases respectively, with 17 bases between them. For the CDR3, the DNA is TGTGCCAGCAGTCGGGACCTTTCCTATGGTGGCTACACCTTC. Residues: CASSRDLSYGGYTF.

The gene calls are TRBV20-1 and TRBJ2-3; 8 bases are shared with TRBD2. V was clipped by 6 bases and J by 2 bases; unmatched bases: 13. Germline-derived CDR1 and CDR2 are DFQATT and SNEGSKA (reference sequence). The CDR3 runs 16 residues. This CDR3 reads CSANDDGGGYTDTQYF. For the CDR3, the DNA is TGCAGTGCGAACGATGACGGCGGGGGGTACACAGATACGCAGTATTTT.

This clonotype was observed many times. This chain joins TRBV12-3 or TRBV12-4 and TRBJ2-4; a possible D gene is TRBD2 (5 bases). V was cut by 3 bases and J by 0 bases, with 6 bases left in between. The CDR3 is 14 amino acids. CDR3 protein: CASSFAGAKNIQYF. As DNA, the CDR3 is TGTGCCAGCAGTTTCGCGGGAGCCAAAAACATTCAGTACTTC.

This rearrangement joins TRBV12-3 or TRBV12-4 to TRBJ1-2; D is possibly TRBD1 (6 bases). V was trimmed by 6 bases and J by 0 bases, leaving 20 bases between them. The CDR3 totals 17 residues. CDR3 loop: CASSHSLGRGANYGYTF. The DNA for the CDR3 is TGTGCCAGCAGCCACTCGTTGGGGAGGGGGGCTAACTATGGCTACACCTTC.